Here is one T cell receptor (beta chain) with its context. This sample was included in a study of blood T cell repertoires in COVID-19. The wider study: Some COVID-19 samples were acute and others convalescent; all came from the United States, Italy and Spain. T cells, B-cell-depleted T cells, or PBMCs provided the cDNA or gDNA that served as material.

In the original workflow: Reference gene primer amplification in the assay estimated nucleated cell counts. The method was immunoSEQ multiplex PCR; TCRdb's version includes in-frame clones alone and lacks a portion of them. V and J calls and clone size are as listed in that table; D and trimming were resolved from the DNA. The sample has over 35,000 clones, about 91% seen once. This TCR derives from a woman aged 25-40 years in a cohort sampled during active COVID-19. Material for sequencing was peripheral blood.

For the CDR3, the DNA is TGCGCCAGCACCCCCGACAGCCAGACTGAAGCTTTCTTT. Translation: CASTPDSQTEAFF. The chain has TRBV10-1 and TRBJ1-1, with D perhaps TRBD1 (5 bases). V was cut by 7 bases and J by 5 bases, with 14 bases left in between. CDR1 WNHNN and CDR2 SYGVQD come from the germline V gene (reference sequence). This CDR3 has 13 amino acids.